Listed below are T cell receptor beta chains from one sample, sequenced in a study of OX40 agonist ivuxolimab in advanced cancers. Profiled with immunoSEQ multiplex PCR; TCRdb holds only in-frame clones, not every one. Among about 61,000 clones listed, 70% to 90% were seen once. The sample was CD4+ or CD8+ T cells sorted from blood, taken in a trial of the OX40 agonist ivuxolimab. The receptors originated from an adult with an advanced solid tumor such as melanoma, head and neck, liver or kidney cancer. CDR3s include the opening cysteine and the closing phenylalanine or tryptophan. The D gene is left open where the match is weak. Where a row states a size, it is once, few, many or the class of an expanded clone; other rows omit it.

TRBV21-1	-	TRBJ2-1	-	CASSKYPTGTSFYNEQFF	TGTGCCAGCAGCAAATACCCCACGGGGACTAGCTTCTACAATGAGCAGTTCTTC
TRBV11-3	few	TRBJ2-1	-	CASSLEGQIQFF	TGTGCCAGCAGCTTAGAGGGACAAATACAGTTCTTC
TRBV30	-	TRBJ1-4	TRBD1	CAWSRDRGGEKLFF	TGTGCCTGGAGCCGGGACAGGGGAGGGGAAAAACTGTTTTTT
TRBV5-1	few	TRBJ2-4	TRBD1	CASSSPPGQGFDIQYF	TGCGCCAGCAGCTCACCTCCGGGACAGGGATTTGACATTCAGTACTTC
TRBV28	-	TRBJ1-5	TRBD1	CASSPGQGMGSNQPQHF	TGTGCCAGCAGTCCGGGACAGGGGATGGGGAGCAATCAGCCCCAGCATTTT
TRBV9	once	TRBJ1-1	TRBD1	CASSSHRGGTEAFF	TGTGCCAGCAGCTCCCACAGGGGGGGCACTGAAGCTTTCTTT
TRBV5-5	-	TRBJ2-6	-	CASSLREGIISGANVLTF	TGTGCCAGCAGCTTGAGAGAAGGGATTATCTCTGGGGCCAACGTCCTGACTTTC
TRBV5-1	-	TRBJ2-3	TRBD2	CASSLAGAGGSDTQYF	TGCGCCAGCAGCTTGGCCGGAGCGGGAGGTTCAGATACGCAGTATTTT
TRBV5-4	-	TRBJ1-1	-	CASSLEAATNTEAFF	TGTGCCAGCAGCTTGGAGGCGGCCACGAACACTGAAGCTTTCTTT
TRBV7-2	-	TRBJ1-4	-	CASSFQVGGPNEKLFF	TGTGCCAGCAGCTTTCAGGTCGGGGGGCCAAATGAAAAACTGTTTTTT
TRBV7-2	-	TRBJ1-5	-	CASSHGMAGGNQPQHF	TGTGCCAGCAGCCACGGGATGGCAGGGGGCAATCAGCCCCAGCATTTT
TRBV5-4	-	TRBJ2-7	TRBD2	CASSRGQRTSGGGYEQYF	TGTGCCAGCAGCCGAGGCCAGCGGACTAGCGGGGGAGGCTACGAGCAGTACTTC
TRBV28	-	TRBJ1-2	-	CASRQGISNYGYTF	TGTGCCAGCCGGCAGGGTATCTCTAACTATGGCTACACCTTC
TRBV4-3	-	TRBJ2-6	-	CASSQGTRSGANVLTF	TGCGCCAGCAGCCAAGGGACTCGCTCTGGGGCCAACGTCCTGACTTTC
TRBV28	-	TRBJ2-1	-	CATHLSSYNEQFF	TGTGCCACCCACTTATCCTCCTACAATGAGCAGTTCTTC
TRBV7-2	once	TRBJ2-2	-	CASSLDFPGELFF	TGTGCCAGCAGCTTAGATTTCCCCGGGGAGCTGTTTTTT
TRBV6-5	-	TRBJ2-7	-	CARSVGGIVYEQYF	TGTGCCAGGTCTGTTGGCGGGATTGTCTACGAGCAGTACTTC
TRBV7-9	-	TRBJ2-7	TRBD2	CASSSGGTEQYF	TGTGCCAGCAGCTCCGGGGGGACCGAGCAGTACTTC
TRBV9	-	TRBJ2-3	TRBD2	CASSNRAGASTDTQYF	TGTGCCAGCAGCAACCGAGCGGGAGCTAGCACAGATACGCAGTATTTT
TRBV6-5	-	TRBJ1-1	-	CASTRPGGNTEAFF	TGTGCCAGCACCCGCCCGGGCGGGAACACTGAAGCTTTCTTT
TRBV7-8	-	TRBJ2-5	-	CASSLTPQKSQYF	TGTGCCAGCAGCTTAACCCCTCAAAAGTCCCAGTACTTC
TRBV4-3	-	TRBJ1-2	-	CASSQDKGNWGYTF	TGCGCCAGCAGCCAAGATAAAGGAAATTGGGGCTACACCTTC
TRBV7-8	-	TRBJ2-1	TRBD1	CASSQDRSNEQFF	TGTGCCAGCAGCCAGGACAGGTCCAATGAGCAGTTCTTC